This T cell receptor (beta chain) appears in the sequencing data of a study of immune evolution from preneoplasia to lung adenocarcinoma. On the study more broadly: HLA loss of heterozygosity: about 7% AIS, about 14% MIA, over 30% ADC, none AAH.

Two lung cancer pathologists independently confirmed each histologic diagnosis. Study-level results: Clonality was highest in normal lung, lower in later-stage lesions apparently.

Measured with immunoSEQ multiplex PCR; TCRdb has only the in-frame clones, and not every one. The data hold approximately 4,300 clones, with 65% to 90% observed a single time. With regard to this clone: Its target is not known.

The TCR originated in a person aged 45-60 years with lung adenocarcinoma. Sequenced input: FFPE invasive lung adenocarcinoma tissue.

The CDR3 sequence is CASSKRGNTEAFF. CDR3 nucleotides: TGTGCCAGTAGTAAACGGGGGAACACTGAAGCTTTCTTT. This chain joins TRBV19 and TRBJ1-1; D is uncertain. Germline CDR1 is LNHDA and CDR2 is SQIVND (reference sequence). Trimming removed 4 bases from V and 1 base from J, with 7 bases in between. The CDR3 spans 13 residues.